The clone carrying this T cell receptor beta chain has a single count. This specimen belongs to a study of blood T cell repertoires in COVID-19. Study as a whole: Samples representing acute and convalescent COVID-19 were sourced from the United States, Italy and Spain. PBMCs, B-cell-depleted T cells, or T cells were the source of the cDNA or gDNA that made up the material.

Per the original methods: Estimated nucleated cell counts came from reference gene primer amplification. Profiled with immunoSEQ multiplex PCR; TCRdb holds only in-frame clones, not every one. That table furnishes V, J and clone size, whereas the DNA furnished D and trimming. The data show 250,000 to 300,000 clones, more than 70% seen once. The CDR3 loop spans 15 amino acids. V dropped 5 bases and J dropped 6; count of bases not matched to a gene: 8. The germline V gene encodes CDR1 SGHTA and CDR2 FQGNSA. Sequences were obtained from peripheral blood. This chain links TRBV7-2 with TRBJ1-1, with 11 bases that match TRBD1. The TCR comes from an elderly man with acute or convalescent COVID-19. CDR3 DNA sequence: TGTGCCAGCAGCGCTACCGGGACAGGGGGTCCTGAAGCTTTCTTT. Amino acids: CASSATGTGGPEAFF.